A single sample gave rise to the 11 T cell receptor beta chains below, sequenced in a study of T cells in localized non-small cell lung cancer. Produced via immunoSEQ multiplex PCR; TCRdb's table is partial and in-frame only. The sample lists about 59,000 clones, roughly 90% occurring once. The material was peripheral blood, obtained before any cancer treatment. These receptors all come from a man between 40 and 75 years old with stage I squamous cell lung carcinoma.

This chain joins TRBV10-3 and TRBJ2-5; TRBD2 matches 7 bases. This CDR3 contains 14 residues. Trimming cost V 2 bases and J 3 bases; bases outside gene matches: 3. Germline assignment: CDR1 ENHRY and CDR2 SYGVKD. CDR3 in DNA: TGTGCCATCAGTGAGAGGGCGGGAGAAGAGACCCAGTACTTC. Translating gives CAISERAGEETQYF.

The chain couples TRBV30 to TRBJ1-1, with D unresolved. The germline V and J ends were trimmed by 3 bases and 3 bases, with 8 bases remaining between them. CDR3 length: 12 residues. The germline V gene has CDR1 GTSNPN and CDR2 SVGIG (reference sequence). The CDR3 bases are TGTGCCTGGAGGAGGGTAGACACTGAAGCTTTCTTT. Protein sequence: CAWRRVDTEAFF.

This CDR3 reads CAWSVHRTQETQYF. The CDR3 DNA reads as TGTGCCTGGAGTGTACACAGGACTCAAGAGACCCAGTACTTC. This chain uses TRBV30 with TRBJ2-5, with D perhaps TRBD1 or TRBD2 (5 bases each). CDR3 size: 14 residues. V was trimmed by 0 bases and J by 2 bases, leaving 10 bases between them. In germline, CDR1 is GTSNPN, CDR2 SVGIG (reference sequence).

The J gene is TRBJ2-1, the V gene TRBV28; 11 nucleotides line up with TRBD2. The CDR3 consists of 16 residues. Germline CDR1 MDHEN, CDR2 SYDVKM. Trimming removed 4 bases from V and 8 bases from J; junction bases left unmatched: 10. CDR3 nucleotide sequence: TGTGCCAGCAGTTCCTCTCTAGCGGGAGGCCCCGATGAGCAGTTCTTC. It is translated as CASSSSLAGGPDEQFF.

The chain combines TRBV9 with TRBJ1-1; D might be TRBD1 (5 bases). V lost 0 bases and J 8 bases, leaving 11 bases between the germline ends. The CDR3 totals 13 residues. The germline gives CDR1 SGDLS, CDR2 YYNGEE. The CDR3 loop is CASSVERGTEAFF. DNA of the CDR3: TGTGCCAGCAGCGTAGAGAGGGGCACAGAAGCTTTCTTT.

This CDR3 reads CASSYLGREAFF. The DNA of the CDR3 is TGTGCCAGCAGTTACTTGGGCAGGGAAGCTTTCTTT. The chain recombines TRBV6-6 with TRBJ1-1; no clear D. From germline, CDR1 is MNHNY and CDR2 SVGAGI (reference sequence). The CDR3 totals 12 residues. Between the trimmed V and J ends, which lost 1 base and 8 bases, there was a span of 8 bases.

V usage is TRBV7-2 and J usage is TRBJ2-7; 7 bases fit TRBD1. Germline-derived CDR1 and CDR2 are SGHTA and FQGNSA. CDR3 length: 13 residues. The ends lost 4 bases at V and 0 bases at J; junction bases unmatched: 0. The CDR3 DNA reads TGTGCCAGCAGCTGGGACAGCTCCTACGAGCAGTACTTC. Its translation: CASSWDSSYEQYF.

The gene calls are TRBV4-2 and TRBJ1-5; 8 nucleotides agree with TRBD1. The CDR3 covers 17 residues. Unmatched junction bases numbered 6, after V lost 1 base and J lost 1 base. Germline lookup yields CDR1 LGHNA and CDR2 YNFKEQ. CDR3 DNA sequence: TGTGCCAGCAGCCAAGGTCGAACAGGGGGAAGCAATCAGCCCCAGCATTTT. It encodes CASSQGRTGGSNQPQHF.

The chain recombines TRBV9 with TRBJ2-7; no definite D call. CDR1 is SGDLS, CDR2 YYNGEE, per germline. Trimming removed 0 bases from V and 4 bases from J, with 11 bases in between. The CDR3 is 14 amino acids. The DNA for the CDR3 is TGTGCCAGCAGCGTAGAGGGATTCGGGTACGAGCAGTACTTC. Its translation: CASSVEGFGYEQYF.

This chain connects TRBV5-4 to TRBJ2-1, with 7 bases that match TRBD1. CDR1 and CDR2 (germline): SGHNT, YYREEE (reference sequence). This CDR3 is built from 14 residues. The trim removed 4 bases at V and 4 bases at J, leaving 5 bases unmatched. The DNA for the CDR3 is TGTGCCAGCAGCCTGGACAGGTCATACAATGAGCAGTTCTTC. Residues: CASSLDRSYNEQFF.

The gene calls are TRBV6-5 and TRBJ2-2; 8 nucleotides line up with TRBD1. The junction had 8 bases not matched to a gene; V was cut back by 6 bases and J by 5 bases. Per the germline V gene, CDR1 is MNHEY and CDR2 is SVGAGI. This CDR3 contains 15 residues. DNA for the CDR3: TGTGCCAGCAGCCCTGGGCAGGGGGCGACCGGGGAGCTGTTTTTT. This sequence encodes CASSPGQGATGELFF.